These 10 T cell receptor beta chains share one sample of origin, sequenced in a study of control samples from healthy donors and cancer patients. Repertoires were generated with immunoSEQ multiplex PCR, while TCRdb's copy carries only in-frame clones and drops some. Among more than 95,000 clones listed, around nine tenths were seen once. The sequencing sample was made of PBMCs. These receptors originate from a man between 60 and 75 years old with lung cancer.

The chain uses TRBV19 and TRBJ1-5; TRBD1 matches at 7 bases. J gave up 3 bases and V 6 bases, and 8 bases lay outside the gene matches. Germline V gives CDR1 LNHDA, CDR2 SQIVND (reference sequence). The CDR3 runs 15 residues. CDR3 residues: CASSRGGQNNQPQHF. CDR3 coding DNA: TGTGCCAGTAGCCGCGGGGGACAGAACAATCAGCCCCAGCATTTT.

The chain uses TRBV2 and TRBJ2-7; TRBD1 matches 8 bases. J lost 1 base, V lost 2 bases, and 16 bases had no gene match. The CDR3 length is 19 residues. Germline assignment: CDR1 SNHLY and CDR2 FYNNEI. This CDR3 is CASSEPKDRVAQDSYEQYF. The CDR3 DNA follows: TGTGCCAGCAGTGAACCCAAGGACAGGGTCGCTCAAGATTCCTACGAGCAGTACTTC.

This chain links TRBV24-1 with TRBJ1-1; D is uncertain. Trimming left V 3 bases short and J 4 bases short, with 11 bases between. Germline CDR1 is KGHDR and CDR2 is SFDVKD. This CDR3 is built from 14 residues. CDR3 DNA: TGTGCCACCAGTGATGAGGTAGGGTTCACTGAAGCTTTCTTT. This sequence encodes CATSDEVGFTEAFF.

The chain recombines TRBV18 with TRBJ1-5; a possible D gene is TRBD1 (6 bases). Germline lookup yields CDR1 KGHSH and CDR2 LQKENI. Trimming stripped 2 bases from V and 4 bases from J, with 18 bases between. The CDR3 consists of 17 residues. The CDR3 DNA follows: TGTGCCAGCTCACCAAATACAGGGCTGTCAGGGAATCAGCCCCAGCATTTT. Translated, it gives CASSPNTGLSGNQPQHF.

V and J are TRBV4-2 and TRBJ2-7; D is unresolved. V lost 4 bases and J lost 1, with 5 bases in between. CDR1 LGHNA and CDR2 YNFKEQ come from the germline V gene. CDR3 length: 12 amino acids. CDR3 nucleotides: TGTGCCAGCAGCCCCCGTTCCTACGAGCAGTACGTC. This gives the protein CASSPRSYEQYV.

The CDR3 is CASSLGGKDQPQHF. The CDR3 DNA is TGCGCCAGCAGCTTGGGAGGGAAAGATCAGCCCCAGCATTTT. The chain has TRBV5-1 and TRBJ1-5; no clear D. Trimming shortened V by 0 bases and J by 5 bases, and 9 bases separated the two germline ends. Germline V lookup: CDR1 SGHRS, CDR2 YFSETQ. The CDR3 spans 14 residues.

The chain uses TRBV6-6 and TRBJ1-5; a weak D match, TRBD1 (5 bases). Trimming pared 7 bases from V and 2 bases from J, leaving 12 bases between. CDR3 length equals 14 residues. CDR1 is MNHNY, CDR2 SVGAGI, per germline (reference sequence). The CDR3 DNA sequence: TGTGCCAGCACCCCCCCGGGGGGCAATCAGCCCCAGCATTTT. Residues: CASTPPGGNQPQHF.

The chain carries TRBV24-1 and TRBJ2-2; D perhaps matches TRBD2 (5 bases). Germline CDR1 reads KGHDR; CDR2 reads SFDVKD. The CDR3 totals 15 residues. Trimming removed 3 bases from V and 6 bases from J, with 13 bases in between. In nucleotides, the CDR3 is TGTGCCACCAGTGATACGGGGTTGTGGTCCGGGGAGCTGTTTTTT. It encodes CATSDTGLWSGELFF.

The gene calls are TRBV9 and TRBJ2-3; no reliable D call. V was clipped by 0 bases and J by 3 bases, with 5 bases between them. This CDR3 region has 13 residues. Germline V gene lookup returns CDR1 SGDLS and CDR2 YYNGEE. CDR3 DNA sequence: TGTGCCAGCAGCGTAGACGGAACAGATACGCAGTATTTT. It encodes CASSVDGTDTQYF. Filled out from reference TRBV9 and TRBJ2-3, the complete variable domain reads DSGVTQTPKHLITATGQRVTLRCSPRSGDLSVYWYQQSLDQGLQFLIQYYNGEERAKGNILERFSAQQFPDLHSELNLSSLELGDSALYFCASSVDGTDTQYFGPGTRLTVL.

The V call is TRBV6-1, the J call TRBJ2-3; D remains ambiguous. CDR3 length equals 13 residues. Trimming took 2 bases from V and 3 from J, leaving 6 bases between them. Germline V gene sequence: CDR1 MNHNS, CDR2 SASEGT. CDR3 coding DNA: TGTGCCAGCAGTGAAATGGGAACAGATACGCAGTATTTT. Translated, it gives CASSEMGTDTQYF.